The 13 T cell receptor beta chains below all came from one sample that was sequenced in a study of CD8 T cells in ankylosing spondylitis. Each CDR3 protein is one row after TCRdb ran MiXCR on the 5' RACE reads. The sample has around 250,000 distinct CDR3 sequences; around 11% are singletons. Sequencing input: blood, either unsorted or a sorted T cell fraction (not recorded which). The origin of the receptors is a male donor with ankylosing spondylitis or in good health (not recorded which).

This clonotype has at least ten counts. The CDR3 region is CASSLGQGRSGELFF. The CDR3, as DNA: TGTGCCAGCAGTTTAGGACAAGGTCGTTCTGGGGAGCTGTTTTTT. The chain has TRBV12-3 or TRBV12-4 and TRBJ2-2; no clear D gene. CDR3 length equals 15 residues. Trimming took off 1 base at V and 8 bases at J, with 14 bases between the two ends.

This clonotype was observed at least ten times. The CDR3 region has the DNA TGCGCCAGCAGCTTGGCCGAGGCTAGGGAGCTGTTTTTT. It specifies CASSLAEARELFF. The chain combines TRBV5-1 with TRBJ2-2; no clear D. V shed 0 bases and J shed 9 bases, with 9 bases lying between them. The germline gives CDR1 SGHRS, CDR2 YFSETQ. The CDR3 contains 13 residues.

This clonotype has a handful of counts. This chain links TRBV11-1 with TRBJ2-7, with 8 bases that match TRBD2. CDR3 length: 17 amino acids. V shed 4 bases, J shed 5 bases, and the junction held 16 bases outside the gene matches. Germline V gives CDR1 SGHAT, CDR2 FQDESV (reference sequence). The CDR3 nucleotides are TGTGCCAGCAGCTCCACGAACAAAAGAGCGGGAGTCGACGAGCAGTACTTC. Protein product: CASSSTNKRAGVDEQYF.

This clonotype was recorded at least ten times. The chain joins TRBV13 to TRBJ1-1; no clear D gene. From germline, CDR1 is PRHDT and CDR2 FYEKMQ (reference sequence). V was cut by 5 bases and J by 1 base, with 8 bases left in between. The CDR3 consists of 13 residues. The CDR3 here is CASSLDTNTEAFF. CDR3 nucleotides: TGTGCCAGCAGCCTAGATACGAACACTGAAGCTTTCTTT.

This clonotype was seen a few times. The rearrangement joins TRBV3-1 to TRBJ2-7, with 9 bases that match TRBD1. V was clipped by 3 bases and J by 2 bases; unmatched bases: 2. CDR3 size: 14 residues. The germline V gene has CDR1 LGHDT and CDR2 YNNKEL (reference sequence). The CDR3 DNA reads as TGTGCCAGCAGCCAGTGGACAGGGGCCTACGAGCAGTACTTC. Translating gives CASSQWTGAYEQYF.

This clonotype was detected ten times or more. V usage is TRBV20-1 and J usage is TRBJ2-2; 10 positions agree with TRBD2. The CDR3 runs 18 residues. From germline, CDR1 is DFQATT and CDR2 SNEGSKA (reference sequence). J was trimmed by 2 bases and V by 2 bases; bases with no gene match: 11. CDR3 residues: CSARHRASGSPNTGELFF. The DNA of the CDR3 is TGCAGTGCTAGACATCGGGCTAGCGGGAGCCCCAACACCGGGGAGCTGTTTTTT.

This clonotype came up many times. The chain is built from TRBV9 and TRBJ1-1; possibly TRBD1 for D (6 bases). CDR1 and CDR2 from the germline V gene are SGDLS and YYNGEE. Trimming shortened V by 4 bases and J by 6 bases, and 16 bases separated the two germline ends. The CDR3 contains 14 residues. In DNA, the CDR3 is TGTGCCAGCAGCATTACAGGGAAAAGTTCTGAAGCTTTCTTT. Translation: CASSITGKSSEAFF.

This clonotype was observed a handful of times. The chain links TRBV5-1 to TRBJ2-2, with 9 bases aligning to TRBD1. Germline V lookup: CDR1 SGHRS, CDR2 YFSETQ. Trimming removed 4 bases from V and 3 bases from J; junction bases left unmatched: 4. This CDR3 has 15 residues. The DNA for the CDR3 is TGCGCCAGCAGCCTACAGGGGGCGGACACCGGGGAGCTGTTTTTT. This sequence encodes CASSLQGADTGELFF.

This clonotype was seen ten or more times. This chain uses TRBV5-1 with TRBJ2-1; D gene ambiguous. The CDR3 spans 18 residues. V lost 0 bases to trimming and J lost 0 bases, with 16 bases between them. CDR1 is SGHRS and CDR2 is YFSETQ in the germline V gene. The CDR3 spells CASSLAALVVDSYNEQFF. Written as DNA, the CDR3 is TGCGCCAGCAGCTTGGCCGCCTTGGTAGTAGACTCCTACAATGAGCAGTTCTTC.

The sample holds many counts of this clonotype. The V and J genes are TRBV20-1 and TRBJ2-1, with D possibly TRBD1 on 6 matching bases. This CDR3 is built from 14 residues. Germline lookup yields CDR1 DFQATT and CDR2 SNEGSKA (reference sequence). The germline V and J ends were trimmed by 3 bases and 4 bases, with 13 bases remaining between them. Here the CDR3 reads CSARRDTTYNEQFF. Here the CDR3 DNA reads TGCAGTGCTAGGAGGGACACCACGTACAATGAGCAGTTCTTC.

V and J are TRBV15 and TRBJ2-5; 7 nucleotides match TRBD1. Looked up from germline, CDR1 is LNHNV and CDR2 is YYDKDF (reference sequence). J was trimmed by 5 bases and V by 1 base; bases with no gene match: 10. This CDR3 is 16 amino acids long. CDR3 amino acids: CATSRVNRGFAETQYF. The CDR3, as DNA: TGTGCCACCAGCAGAGTAAACAGGGGCTTTGCGGAGACCCAGTACTTC. Full variable domain (rest looked up from reference TRBV15 and TRBJ2-5): DAMVIQNPRYQVTQFGKPVTLSCSQTLNHNVMYWYQQKSSQAPKLLFHYYDKDFNNEADTPDNFQSRRPNTSFCFLDIRSPGLGDTAMYLCATSRVNRGFAETQYFGPGTRLLVL.

Comment on this clonotype: Germline and junction disagree at one end, which may indicate a read error. The V call is TRBV7-8, the J call TRBJ1-1, with 7 bases that match TRBD1. From germline, CDR1 is SGHVS and CDR2 FQNEAQ. This CDR3 spans 16 amino acids. The CDR3 loop reads CASSPARDSQHTEVFF. CDR3 DNA sequence: TGTGCCAGCAGTCCCGCTCGGGACAGCCAGCACACTGAAGTTTTCTTT. Supplemented by reference TRBV7-8 and TRBJ1-1, the full variable domain reads GAGVSQSPRYKVAKRGQDVALRCDPISGHVSLFWYQQALGQGPEFLTYFQNEAQLDKSGLPSDRFFAERPEGSVSTLKIQRTQQEDSAVYLCASSPARDSQHTEVFFGQGTRLTVV.

This clonotype was seen repeatedly, ten times or more. The chain couples TRBV5-1 to TRBJ1-1; the D gene is possibly TRBD1 (6 bases). Germline CDR1 and CDR2: SGHRS and YFSETQ. CDR3 size: 14 residues. Trimming cost V 5 bases and J 0 bases, with 11 bases left between them. The CDR3 region has the DNA TGCGCCAGCAGGACAGGTTATATGAACACTGAAGCTTTCTTT. This translates into CASRTGYMNTEAFF.